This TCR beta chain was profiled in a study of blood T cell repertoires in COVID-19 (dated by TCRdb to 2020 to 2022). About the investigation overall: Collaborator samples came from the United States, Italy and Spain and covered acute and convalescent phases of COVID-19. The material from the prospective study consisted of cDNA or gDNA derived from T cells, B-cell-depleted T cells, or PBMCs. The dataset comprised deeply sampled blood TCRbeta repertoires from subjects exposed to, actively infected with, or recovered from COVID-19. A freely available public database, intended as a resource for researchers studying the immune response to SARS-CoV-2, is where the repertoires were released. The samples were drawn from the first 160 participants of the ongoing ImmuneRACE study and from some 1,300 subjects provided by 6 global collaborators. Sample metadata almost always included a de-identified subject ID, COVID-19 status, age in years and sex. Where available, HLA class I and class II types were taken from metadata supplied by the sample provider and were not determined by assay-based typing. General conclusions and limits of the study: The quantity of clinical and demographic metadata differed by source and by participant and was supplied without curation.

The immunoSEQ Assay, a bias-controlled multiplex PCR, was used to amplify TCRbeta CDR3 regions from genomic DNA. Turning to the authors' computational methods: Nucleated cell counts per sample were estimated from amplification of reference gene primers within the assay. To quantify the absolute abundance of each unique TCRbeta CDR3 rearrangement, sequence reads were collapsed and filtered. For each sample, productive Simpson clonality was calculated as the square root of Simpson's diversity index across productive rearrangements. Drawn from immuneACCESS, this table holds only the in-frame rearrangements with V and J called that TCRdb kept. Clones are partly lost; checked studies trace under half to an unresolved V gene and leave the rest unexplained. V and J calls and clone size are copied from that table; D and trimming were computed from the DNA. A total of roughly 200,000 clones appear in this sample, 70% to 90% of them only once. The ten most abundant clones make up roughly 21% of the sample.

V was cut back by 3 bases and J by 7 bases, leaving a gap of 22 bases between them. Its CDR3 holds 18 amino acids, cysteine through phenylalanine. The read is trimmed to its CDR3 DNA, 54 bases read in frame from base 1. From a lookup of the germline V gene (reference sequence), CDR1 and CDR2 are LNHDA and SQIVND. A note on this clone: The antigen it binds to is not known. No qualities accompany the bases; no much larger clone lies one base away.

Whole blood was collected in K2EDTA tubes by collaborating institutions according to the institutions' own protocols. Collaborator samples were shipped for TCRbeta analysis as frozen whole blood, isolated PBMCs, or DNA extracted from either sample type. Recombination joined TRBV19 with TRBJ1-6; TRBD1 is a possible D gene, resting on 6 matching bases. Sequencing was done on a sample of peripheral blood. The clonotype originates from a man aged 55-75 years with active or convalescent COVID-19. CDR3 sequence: CASSIRPLQGLGNSPLHF. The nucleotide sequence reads TGTGCCAGTAGTATCCGACCCCTACAGGGTTTGGGGAATTCACCCCTCCACTTT.